This T cell receptor beta chain was recovered during a study of blood T cell repertoires in COVID-19. Turning to the study itself: Samples taken during acute and convalescent COVID-19 were collected in the United States, Italy and Spain. Sources were T cells, B-cell-depleted T cells, or PBMCs; the material itself was cDNA or gDNA.

Study processing details: Quantification of nucleated cells was approximated via reference gene primer amplification. Clones were read by immunoSEQ multiplex PCR, and TCRdb kept only the in-frame ones, dropping some. V and J calls plus clone size are reproduced from that table; the DNA served to infer D and trimming. Found here are some 200,000 clones, 76% of them singletons; the top ten hold around 7.9%. This CDR3 is 20 amino acids long. Germline V gene data show CDR1 as KGHSH and CDR2 as LQKENI. Trimming at V came to 3 bases and at J to 2 bases, leaving 16 bases not matched to a gene. This clone was counted a single time.

The TCR originated in a woman between 45 and 65 years old with active or convalescent COVID-19. The sequenced material came from peripheral blood. The rearrangement links TRBV18 to TRBJ2-3, with 11 bases lining up with TRBD2. CDR3 nucleotide sequence: TGTGCCAGCTCACCCAACATACTAGCGGGGGCCACTAAGCCCACAGATACGCAGTATTTT. This codes for CASSPNILAGATKPTDTQYF.